This T cell receptor beta chain was retrieved from a study of blood T cells in healthy people across ages. Broader study findings: Naive CD4+ cell counts and diversity both ran higher in long-lived than in aged donors. Changes seen in expanded clonotypes were possibly confounded by donor CMV status left unknown. Diversity of TCR beta per million T cells declined in a roughly linear way with age.

Of note for this clonotype: Its antigen is still unknown.

Primed by a sample-barcoded 5' primer and a J-beta primer mix, a second PCR proceeded for about 6 to 11 cycles. With 12 random nucleotides, a template-switch adaptor tagged each individual cDNA molecule. TCRdb recomputed calls from the 5' RACE reads with MiXCR, one row per CDR3 protein. The data show about 320,000 distinct CDR3 sequences, with roughly 26% seen just once and roughly 28% held by the top ten. This TCR was recovered from a woman in her 70s in good health. The sequencing sample was made of blood.

CDR3: CASSLQGFQPQHF. For the CDR3, the DNA is TGTGCCAGCAGCTTACAGGGATTCCAGCCCCAGCATTTT. This chain connects TRBV27 to TRBJ1-5, with TRBD1 as a possible D gene (6 bases). Trimming left V 6 bases short and J 7 bases short, with 13 bases between. The V gene's germline CDR1 is MNHEY and CDR2 SMNVEV (reference sequence). The CDR3 extends over 13 amino acids.